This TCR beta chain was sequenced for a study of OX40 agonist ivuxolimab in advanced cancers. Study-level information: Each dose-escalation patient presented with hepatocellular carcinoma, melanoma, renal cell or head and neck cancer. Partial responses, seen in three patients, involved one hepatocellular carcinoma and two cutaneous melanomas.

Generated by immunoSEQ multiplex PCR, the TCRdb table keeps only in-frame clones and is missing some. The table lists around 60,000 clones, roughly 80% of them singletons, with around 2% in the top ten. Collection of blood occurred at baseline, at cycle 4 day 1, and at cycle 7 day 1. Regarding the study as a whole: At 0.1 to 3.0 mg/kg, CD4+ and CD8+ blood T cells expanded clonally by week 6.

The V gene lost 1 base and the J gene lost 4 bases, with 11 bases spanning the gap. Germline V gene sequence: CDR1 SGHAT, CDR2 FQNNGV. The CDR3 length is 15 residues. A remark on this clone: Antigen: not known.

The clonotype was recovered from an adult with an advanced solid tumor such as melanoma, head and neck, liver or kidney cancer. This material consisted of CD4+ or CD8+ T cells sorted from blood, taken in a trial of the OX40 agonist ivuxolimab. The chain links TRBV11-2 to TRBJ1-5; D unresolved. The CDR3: CASSLVALGNQPQHF. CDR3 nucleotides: TGTGCCAGCAGCTTAGTGGCTCTGGGGAATCAGCCCCAGCATTTT.